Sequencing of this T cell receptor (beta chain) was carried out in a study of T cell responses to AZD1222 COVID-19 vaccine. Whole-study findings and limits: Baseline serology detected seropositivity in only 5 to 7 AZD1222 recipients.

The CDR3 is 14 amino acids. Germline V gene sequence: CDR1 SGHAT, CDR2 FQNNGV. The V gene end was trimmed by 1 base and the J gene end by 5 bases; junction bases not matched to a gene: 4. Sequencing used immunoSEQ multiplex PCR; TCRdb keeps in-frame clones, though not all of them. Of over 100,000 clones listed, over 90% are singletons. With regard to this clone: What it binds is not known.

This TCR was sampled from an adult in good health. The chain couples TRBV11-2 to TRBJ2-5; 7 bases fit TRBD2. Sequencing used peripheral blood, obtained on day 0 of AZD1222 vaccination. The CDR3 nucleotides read TGTGCCAGCAGCTTAGGGGACTACAGGGAGACCCAGTACTTC. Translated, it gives CASSLGDYRETQYF.